This T cell receptor (beta chain) comes out of a study of cytomegalovirus exposure and HLA in healthy donors. About the study: The use of the same platform for the roughly 130 validation repertoires and the roughly 700 first-cohort repertoires was reported by a later analysis.

V dropped 0 bases and J dropped 3 bases, with 12 bases sitting between them. Germline CDR1 reads LGHNA; CDR2 reads YSLEER. The CDR3 runs to 15 residues. Profiled with immunoSEQ multiplex PCR; TCRdb holds only in-frame clones, not every one. The sample has a few hundred thousand clones; roughly 90% are singletons. For this clone: Its antigen is still unknown.

The study, taken as a whole, reports: Cytomegalovirus status was reportedly diagnosed by the classifier with high specificity and sensitivity. The CMV antigen specificity of a few CMV-associated chains was confirmed through in vitro analysis.

The donors were part of the validation cohort, which consisted of over a hundred subjects and was separate from the first cohort of about 670 subjects. This rearrangement joins TRBV4-3 to TRBJ2-7; D not resolved. The sample consisted of PBMCs. This TCR was recovered from a woman aged 18-35 years in good health and CMV-seronegative. CDR3 coding DNA: TGCGCCAGCAGCCAAGATGCAGGCGCGTACTACGAGCAGTACTTC. Its translation is CASSQDAGAYYEQYF.